The 9 T cell receptor beta chains given below trace back to one sample, sequenced in a study of CXCR3-negative and CXCR3-positive naive CD8 T cells. In preparing the TRB cDNA libraries, 5' RACE with UMI labels was used. TCRdb reworked the 5' RACE reads into one entry per CDR3 protein, no DNA. This listing includes fewer than 95,000 distinct CDR3 sequences. Specimen: naive CXCR3- CD8+ T cells from blood. Subset of the sample: CD45RO-CCR7+CD27+CD95- naive CD8+ T cells lacking CXCR3 (TNR3-). The source of these receptors is a human donor in good health. Some clones in this sample may be carry-over from other donors' samples.

The J gene is TRBJ2-6, the V gene TRBV7-9; the D call from TCRdb, TRBD1, cannot be confirmed without DNA. The CDR3 sequence is 17 residues long. The germline CDR1 and CDR2 sequences are SEHNR and FQNEAQ (reference sequence). CDR3 residues: CASSGNRGLSGANVLTF.

The CDR3 is CASSLDEGPNTGELFF. The chain joins TRBV6-2 or TRBV6-3 to TRBJ2-2; TCRdb designates TRBD2, a call that cannot be tested without DNA. In germline, CDR1 is MNHEY, CDR2 SVGEGT. The length of the CDR3 is 16 residues.

The chain recombines TRBV19 with TRBJ2-2. The CDR3 is 11 amino acids. The germline V gene has CDR1 LNHDA and CDR2 SQIVND (reference sequence). The CDR3 here is CASSSRGELFF.

V usage is TRBV10-2 and J usage is TRBJ2-1; as DNA is missing, the TRBD2 call by TCRdb cannot be tested. The germline V gene encodes CDR1 WSHSY and CDR2 SAAADI. This CDR3 has 17 amino acids. The CDR3 here is CASSDPTLAGGPDEQFF.

The chain couples TRBV5-1 to TRBJ2-1; TCRdb calls TRBD2, which cannot be checked without DNA. The germline CDR1 and CDR2 sequences are SGHRS and YFSETQ. This CDR3 is 17 amino acids long. CDR3 in amino acids: CASSSGLAGVSYNEQFF. Full variable domain (remainder filled in from reference TRBV5-1 and TRBJ2-1): KAGVTQTPRYLIKTRGQQVTLSCSPISGHRSVSWYQQTPGQGLQFLFEYFSETQRNKGNFPGRFSGRQFSNSRSEMNVSTLELGDSALYLCASSSGLAGVSYNEQFFGPGTRLTVL.

This sequence joins TRBV19 and TRBJ2-1. The germline gives CDR1 LNHDA, CDR2 SQIVND (reference sequence). This CDR3 has 15 residues. This chain's CDR3 is CASSRTDEPYNEQFF.

The chain uses TRBV29-1 and TRBJ2-3. This CDR3 contains 12 residues. The V gene's germline CDR1 is SQVTM and CDR2 ANQGSEA. This CDR3 reads CSVESTTDTQYF.

V gene TRBV21-1 combines with J gene TRBJ1-2. TRBV21-1 represents a pseudogene. The CDR3 is 13 residues long. CDR3 region: CASSKEANYGYTF.

V gene TRBV29-1 combines with J gene TRBJ2-7; absent DNA, TCRdb's TRBD1 call cannot be checked. The CDR3 is 13 amino acids. CDR1 is SQVTM, CDR2 ANQGSEA, per germline. The CDR3 loop reads CSIAPTTGPEQYF.